This passage covers 30 T cell receptor beta chains from one sample sequenced in a study of T-cell reconstitution after alpha-beta-depleted transplantation in children. Unique molecular identifiers featured in how the TCRbeta library was prepared. MiXCR was run by TCRdb on the PCR reads, yielding one entry per CDR3 protein. The data show about 220,000 distinct CDR3 sequences, approximately 15% seen once. Sample: PBMCs, mostly from graft donor cells, taken 360 days after TCRalphabeta/CD19-depleted stem cell transplant. The receptors were sampled from a male patient aged 2-10 years who had a stem cell transplant for acute lymphoblastic leukemia, so the T cells may come from the graft donor.

As to this clonotype: The CDR3 does not close with the conserved phenylalanine or tryptophan, likely indicating a read error. This rearrangement joins TRBV2 to TRBJ1-1, with D perhaps matching TRBD1 (6 bases). CDR3 size: 13 residues. Trimming stripped 6 bases from V and 4 bases from J, with 12 bases between. The germline CDR1 and CDR2 sequences are SNHLY and FYNNEI. The DNA for the CDR3 is TGTGCCAGCAGGCCCCAGGGGAGCACTGAAGCTTTCTAT. It translates to CASRPQGSTEAFY.

The table lists this clonotype with a few counts. The J gene is TRBJ2-3, the V gene TRBV7-2; no firm D call. Germline-derived CDR1 and CDR2 are SGHTA and FQGNSA. There are 14 residues in the CDR3. Trimming stripped 1 base from V and 6 bases from J, with 11 bases between. CDR3 nucleotide sequence: TGTGCCAGCAGCTTAGGCCCCCCGGGCGATACGCAGTATTTT. It encodes CASSLGPPGDTQYF.

The CDR3 spells CASQPYPSYNEQFF. For the CDR3, the DNA is TGCGCCAGCCAGCCCTACCCATCCTACAATGAGCAGTTCTTC. The rearrangement uses TRBV5-1 and TRBJ2-1; D not resolved. Germline V gene lookup returns CDR1 SGHRS and CDR2 YFSETQ. V lost 7 bases and J 1 base, leaving 12 bases between the germline ends. This CDR3 has 14 amino acids.

This clonotype was observed a few times. This rearrangement joins TRBV20-1 to TRBJ2-5; 8 positions agree with TRBD2. Germline loops: CDR1 DFQATT, CDR2 SNEGSKA (reference sequence). The CDR3 contains 15 residues. The trim removed 3 bases at V and 1 base at J, leaving 7 bases unmatched. CDR3 nucleotide sequence: TGCAGTGCTAGCGGGGGGGCCCCAACCCAAGAGACCCAGTACTTC. Protein product: CSASGGAPTQETQYF.

The chain is built from TRBV12-3 or TRBV12-4 and TRBJ1-2; 7 positions agree with TRBD1. With 3 bases clipped from V and 4 bases from J, the junction kept 8 bases outside the gene matches. The CDR3 spans 15 residues. CDR3 region: CASSFFVGTAYGYTF. CDR3 in DNA: TGTGCCAGCAGTTTTTTTGTCGGGACAGCCTATGGCTACACCTTC.

This chain uses TRBV5-5 with TRBJ2-1; TRBD1 or TRBD2 may be the D gene (5 bases each). From germline, CDR1 is SGHKS and CDR2 YYEKEE (reference sequence). The CDR3 is 13 amino acids. V was clipped by 4 bases and J by 9 bases, with 14 bases between them. In DNA form, the CDR3 reads TGTGCCAGCAGCCCGGGGACCCTGGGTGAGCAGTTCTTC. This sequence encodes CASSPGTLGEQFF.

The table lists this clonotype with a few counts. The chain uses TRBV11-2 and TRBJ2-5; either TRBD1 or TRBD2 may supply D (5 bases each). Germline V gene lookup returns CDR1 SGHAT and CDR2 FQNNGV. V dropped 6 bases and J dropped 6 bases, with 20 bases sitting between them. The CDR3 spans 15 residues. CDR3 DNA sequence: TGTGCCAGCAGGACATTAACAGGTCCGGGGAAGACCCAGTACTTC. Translated, it gives CASRTLTGPGKTQYF.

This clonotype occurred a few times. The genes are TRBV6-1 and TRBJ1-5, with a weak D call TRBD1 (5 bases). This CDR3 is built from 15 residues. Germline lookup yields CDR1 MNHNS and CDR2 SASEGT. Deletions cut 6 bases from V and 5 bases from J, with 17 bases between. The CDR3 sequence is CASRPRERGDQPQHF. The CDR3 bases are TGTGCCAGCAGACCTAGGGAGAGGGGTGATCAGCCCCAGCATTTT.

The table lists this clonotype with a few counts. The V call is TRBV2, the J call TRBJ2-7; no firm D call. This CDR3 has 11 amino acids. Germline CDR1 reads SNHLY; CDR2 reads FYNNEI. Trimming took off 8 bases at V and 7 bases at J, with 12 bases between the two ends. The CDR3 DNA sequence: TGTGCCAGCTTGAGGACCCGGGAGCAGTACTTC. It specifies CASLRTREQYF.

This clonotype has a handful of counts. This chain connects TRBV7-9 to TRBJ1-1; unclear D gene. V gave up 0 bases and J gave up 3 bases, with 8 bases separating them. The CDR3 contains 14 residues. Germline CDR1 is SEHNR and CDR2 is FQNEAQ (reference sequence). The CDR3 DNA sequence: TGTGCCAGCAGCTTAGCGCGGGGTGACACTGAAGCTTTCTTT. The encoded protein is CASSLARGDTEAFF.

This rearrangement joins TRBV9 to TRBJ1-3, with 12 bases identical to TRBD1. The germline V gene has CDR1 SGDLS and CDR2 YYNGEE. This CDR3 comprises 18 residues. V shed 0 bases and J 0 bases; nucleotides not matched to a gene: 4. The CDR3 nucleotides read TGTGCCAGCAGCGTAGAGGGACAGGGGGCAGTCTCTGGAAACACCATATATTTT. Protein sequence: CASSVEGQGAVSGNTIYF.

The V and J genes are TRBV20-1 and TRBJ2-7, with 12 bases identical to TRBD1. The CDR3 contains 16 residues. Trimming removed 5 bases from V and 1 base from J; junction bases left unmatched: 9. CDR1 and CDR2 (germline): DFQATT, SNEGSKA (reference sequence). CDR3 in DNA: TGCAGTGCTTTCTCCGGGACAGGGGGCCCGTCCTACGAGCAGTACTTC. It yields the protein CSAFSGTGGPSYEQYF.

This clonotype occurred a few times. V gene TRBV12-3 or TRBV12-4 combines with J gene TRBJ2-7; 12 nucleotides match TRBD2. V lost 5 bases, J lost 3 bases, and 5 bases stayed unmatched. The CDR3 runs 15 residues. The CDR3 loop is CASSLLAGGIYEQYF. CDR3 sequence (DNA): TGTGCCAGCAGTCTCCTAGCGGGGGGGATCTACGAGCAGTACTTC.

The V gene is TRBV29-1, the J gene TRBJ2-3, with unresolved D. The V and J ends lost 7 bases and 4 bases respectively, with 9 bases between them. CDR3 length equals 11 residues. Germline-derived CDR1 and CDR2 are SQVTM and ANQGSEA. The CDR3 sequence: CSARYADTQYF. In DNA form, the CDR3 reads TGCAGCGCCCGTTACGCAGATACGCAGTATTTT.

The rearrangement uses TRBV20-1 and TRBJ2-5; D may be TRBD2 (6 bases). The CDR3 is made up of 13 amino acids. Germline CDR1 is DFQATT and CDR2 is SNEGSKA (reference sequence). V dropped 4 bases and J dropped 5 bases, with 14 bases sitting between them. The DNA of the CDR3 is TGCAGTGCTAAAACGGGGGTGAGGGAGACCCAGTACTTC. Protein: CSAKTGVRETQYF.

The sample holds a few counts of this clonotype. The chain carries TRBV5-1 and TRBJ2-5; TRBD2 is a possible D gene (5 bases). The germline gives CDR1 SGHRS, CDR2 YFSETQ. The V and J ends lost 3 bases and 2 bases respectively, with 20 bases between them. The CDR3 is 17 residues long. In DNA form, the CDR3 reads TGCGCCAGCAGCTGGCCGCCATGGGCTAGCCGGCAAGAGACCCAGTACTTC. Residues: CASSWPPWASRQETQYF.

This clonotype was observed a handful of times. This chain uses TRBV7-2 with TRBJ2-1; 11 bases match TRBD2. The CDR3 contains 14 residues. The V gene's germline CDR1 is SGHTA and CDR2 FQGNSA. Losses at the gene ends were 6 bases for V and 4 bases for J; bases not matched to a gene: 2. Here the CDR3 reads CASRGTSGYNEQFF. CDR3 bases: TGTGCCAGCAGGGGGACTAGCGGTTACAATGAGCAGTTCTTC. The whole variable domain, filled in from reference TRBV7-2 and TRBJ2-1, reads GAGVSQSPSNKVTEKGKDVELRCDPISGHTALYWYRQSLGQGLEFLIYFQGNSAPDKSGLPSDRFSAERTGGSVSTLTIQRTQQEDSAVYLCASRGTSGYNEQFFGPGTRLTVL.

The V call is TRBV7-8, the J call TRBJ1-3; D gene ambiguous. Germline CDR1 SGHVS, CDR2 FQNEAQ. The CDR3 has 19 amino acids. The germline V and J ends were trimmed by 7 bases and 0 bases, with 25 bases remaining between them. The CDR3 loop reads CASKAFVLSVGPSGNTIYF. The CDR3 DNA follows: TGTGCCAGCAAAGCCTTCGTGCTTTCAGTAGGTCCCTCTGGAAACACCATATATTTT.

This clonotype was seen repeatedly, ten times or more. This chain uses TRBV27 with TRBJ2-3, with 11 positions matching TRBD2. Per germline, CDR1 MNHEY and CDR2 SMNVEV (reference sequence). The V gene end was trimmed by 3 bases and the J gene end by 1 base; junction bases not matched to a gene: 9. The CDR3 length is 18 residues. The CDR3 DNA sequence: TGTGCCAGCAGTTTCCTAGCGGGGGGCGGTCCGGGCACAGATACGCAGTATTTT. This translates into CASSFLAGGGPGTDTQYF.

This clonotype appeared a few times. This chain connects TRBV12-3 or TRBV12-4 to TRBJ2-7; the D call may be TRBD1 or TRBD2 (6 bases each). V lost 6 bases, J lost 2 bases, and 14 bases lay in between. The CDR3 has 14 amino acids. The CDR3: CASSPEGGPYEQYF. DNA of the CDR3: TGTGCCAGCAGCCCCGAAGGGGGGCCCTACGAGCAGTACTTC.

The chain combines TRBV5-1 with TRBJ2-7; 7 nucleotides align to TRBD1. V lost 4 bases to trimming and J lost 7 bases; unmatched junction nucleotides: 11. The CDR3 loop spans 14 amino acids. Germline assignment: CDR1 SGHRS and CDR2 YFSETQ. For the CDR3, the DNA is TGCGCCAGCAGCCTCCCGGGGTCAGGGGGTGAGCAGTACTTC. It yields the protein CASSLPGSGGEQYF.

This clonotype was counted at least ten times. The chain has TRBV21-1 and TRBJ2-1; TRBD1, the table's D call, lacks a check against the DNA. TRBV21-1 is noted as a pseudogene. The CDR3 spans 13 residues. In DNA form, the CDR3 reads TGTGCCAGCAGCAAAGGATCAGGGAGCGAGCAGTTCTTC. Translated, it gives CASSKGSGSEQFF.

The CDR3 DNA is TGTGCCTGGAGTCTCCTAGGACTAGCGGAGGAGCAGTTCTTC. This gives the protein CAWSLLGLAEEQFF. J is TRBJ2-1 and V is TRBV30; 10 bases map to TRBD2. J gave up 10 bases and V 2 bases, and 8 bases lay outside the gene matches. The CDR3 runs to 14 residues. Per the germline V gene, CDR1 is GTSNPN and CDR2 is SVGIG (reference sequence).

This clonotype was seen a few times. The genes are TRBV5-1 and TRBJ2-5, with D possibly being TRBD2 (5 bases). Germline V lookup: CDR1 SGHRS, CDR2 YFSETQ. Trimming took off 5 bases at V and 1 base at J, with 12 bases between the two ends. The CDR3 runs 14 residues. The chain's CDR3 is CASRPTSSQETQYF. DNA for the CDR3: TGCGCCAGCAGACCTACTAGTAGCCAAGAGACCCAGTACTTC.

V gene TRBV3-1 combines with J gene TRBJ2-5; no clear D gene. Trimming stripped 7 bases from V and 5 bases from J, with 8 bases between. Germline V lookup: CDR1 LGHDT, CDR2 YNNKEL (reference sequence). The CDR3 consists of 11 residues. In nucleotides, the CDR3 is TGTGCCAGCAACTACCTCGAGACCCAGTACTTC. As protein: CASNYLETQYF.

The chain links TRBV4-2 to TRBJ2-5, with D possibly being TRBD2 (6 bases). V lost 1 base and J lost 0, with 18 bases in between. Germline lookup yields CDR1 LGHNA and CDR2 YNFKEQ. The CDR3 covers 18 residues. CDR3 coding DNA: TGTGCCAGCAGCCAAGGCGCAAGCGGACTACTTTACCAAGAGACCCAGTACTTC. Encoded protein: CASSQGASGLLYQETQYF.

The gene calls are TRBV6-5 and TRBJ2-1, with a weak D call TRBD2 (5 bases). Trimming left V 4 bases short and J 6 bases short, with 16 bases between. Germline V gives CDR1 MNHEY, CDR2 SVGAGI. The CDR3 contains 15 residues. The CDR3 coding sequence is TGTGCCAGCAGTTTCCTTGTCGGGGTCGGCAATGAGCAGTTCTTC. As protein: CASSFLVGVGNEQFF.

This clonotype occurred a few times. This rearrangement joins TRBV4-3 to TRBJ2-1; D unclear. This CDR3 is built from 15 residues. Germline V gene data show CDR1 as LGHNA and CDR2 as YSLEER. Deletions cut 1 base from V and 0 bases from J, with 7 bases between. The CDR3, as DNA: TGCGCCAGCAGCCAAGTGGGTGCCTCCTACAATGAGCAGTTCTTC. Translation gives CASSQVGASYNEQFF.

This clonotype was observed a few times. The rearrangement joins TRBV7-2 to TRBJ1-1; D is uncertain. V was shortened by 5 bases and J by 6 bases, with 10 bases between the two germline ends. The CDR3 covers 12 residues. In germline, CDR1 is SGHTA, CDR2 FQGNSA. This chain's CDR3 is CASSDGSPEAFF. CDR3 in DNA: TGTGCCAGCAGCGACGGGTCCCCTGAAGCTTTCTTT.

This clonotype was counted ten times or more. CDR3 sequence reads: CASSLSTGQETQYF. The CDR3 DNA follows: TGTGCCAGCAGCTTATCGACAGGCCAAGAGACCCAGTACTTC. V gene TRBV7-2 combines with J gene TRBJ2-5, with D perhaps matching TRBD1 (6 bases). The CDR3 extends over 14 amino acids. Germline CDR1 reads SGHTA; CDR2 reads FQGNSA. Trimming shortened V by 2 bases and J by 1 base, and 8 bases separated the two germline ends.